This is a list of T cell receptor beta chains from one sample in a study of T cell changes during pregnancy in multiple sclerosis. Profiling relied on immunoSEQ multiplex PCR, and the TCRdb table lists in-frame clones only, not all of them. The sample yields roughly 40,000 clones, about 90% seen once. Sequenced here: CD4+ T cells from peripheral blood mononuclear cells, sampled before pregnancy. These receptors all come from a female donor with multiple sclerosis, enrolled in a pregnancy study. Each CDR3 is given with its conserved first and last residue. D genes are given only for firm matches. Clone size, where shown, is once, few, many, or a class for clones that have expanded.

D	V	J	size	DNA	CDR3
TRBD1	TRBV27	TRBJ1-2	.	TGTGCCAGCTCCCGGGACAGCAATATCTATGGCTACACCTTC	CASSRDSNIYGYTF
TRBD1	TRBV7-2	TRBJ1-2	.	TGTGCCAGCAGCTTATGGAGGGGGGGACAGGGAATGTTGTCTTATGGCTACACCTTC	CASSLWRGGQGMLSYGYTF
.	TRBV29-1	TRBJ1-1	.	TGCAGCGTTGAATGGGGAGAGAACACTGAAGCTTTCTTT	CSVEWGENTEAFF
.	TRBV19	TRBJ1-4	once	TGTGCCAGTAGTGTACCAACAACGAAACTGTTTTTT	CASSVPTTKLFF
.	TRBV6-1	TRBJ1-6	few	TGTGCCAGCAGTGAATTGGAGGTCAAATCACCCCTCCACTTT	CASSELEVKSPLHF
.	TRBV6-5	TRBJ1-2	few	TGTGCCAGCAGTCCCACAGGGCCCGGGGGCTACACCTTC	CASSPTGPGGYTF
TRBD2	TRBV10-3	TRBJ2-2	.	TGTGCCAGCCCCGGGACTAGCGGGGGGTCGGCCCCAGGGGAGCTGTTTTTT	CASPGTSGGSAPGELFF
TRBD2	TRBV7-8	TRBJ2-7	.	TGTGCCAGCAGCTTAGGATCACTAGCGATGAGTTACGAGCAGTACTTC	CASSLGSLAMSYEQYF
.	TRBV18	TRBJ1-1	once	TGTGCCAGCTCTGGCAGGGGCGAACCCGCTGAAGCTTTCTTT	CASSGRGEPAEAFF
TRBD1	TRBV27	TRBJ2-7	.	TGTGCCAGCAGTGCTCCCCGCCAGGGGGCCACCTACGAGCAGTACTTC	CASSAPRQGATYEQYF
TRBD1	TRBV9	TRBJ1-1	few	TGTGCCAGCAAGAATACAGGGGGCACTGAAGCTTTCTTT	CASKNTGGTEAFF
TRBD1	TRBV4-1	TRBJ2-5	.	TGCGCCAGCAGCCAAGATCAGGGGGCATGGGAGACCCAGTACTTC	CASSQDQGAWETQYF
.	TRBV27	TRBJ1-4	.	TGTGCCAGCAGTCCCTCCCGGGTGGCTAATGAAAAACTGTTTTTT	CASSPSRVANEKLFF
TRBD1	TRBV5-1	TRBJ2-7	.	TGCGCCAGCAGCCCAGACAGGGCCTACGAGCAGTACTTC	CASSPDRAYEQYF
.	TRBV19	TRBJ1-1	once	TGTGCCAGTAGAAAGGGGGGGTTAGGCGTGAACACTGAAGCTTTCTTT	CASRKGGLGVNTEAFF
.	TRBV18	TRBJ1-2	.	TGTGCCAGCTCACCTCCGGCGGTATTCTATGGCTACACCTTC	CASSPPAVFYGYTF
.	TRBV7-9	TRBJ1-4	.	TGTGCCAGCACCCGCGGGGCAGGTGGGACAACTAATGAAAAACTGTTTTTT	CASTRGAGGTTNEKLFF
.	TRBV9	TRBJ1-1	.	TGTGCCAGCAGCGTAGATGTCGGGTACACTGAAGCTTTCTTT	CASSVDVGYTEAFF
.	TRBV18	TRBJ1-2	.	TGTGCCAGCTCTGATATTCCGAGGGGCTACACCTTC	CASSDIPRGYTF
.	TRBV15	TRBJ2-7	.	TGTGCCACCAGCAGAGCGGGGAGCCCTACCCCCTACGAGCAGTACTTC	CATSRAGSPTPYEQYF
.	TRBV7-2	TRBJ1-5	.	TGTGCCAGCAGCGCAACAGGGTGGAGCAATCAGCCCCAGCATTTT	CASSATGWSNQPQHF
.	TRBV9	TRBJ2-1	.	TGTGCCAGCAGCGTAGATGGAGGACTTAGCTCCTACAATGAGCAGTTCTTC	CASSVDGGLSSYNEQFF
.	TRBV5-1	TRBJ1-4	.	TGCGCCAGCAGCTTGGGGCTTCCTGAAAAACTGTTTTTT	CASSLGLPEKLFF
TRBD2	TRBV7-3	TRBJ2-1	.	TGTGCCAGCAGCGGTGGGACTAGCGGGGTCTCCTACAATGAGCAGTTCTTC	CASSGGTSGVSYNEQFF
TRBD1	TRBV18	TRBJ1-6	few	TGTGCCAGCTCACCGTCGCCCCCGGGACAGAATTCACCCCTCCACTTT	CASSPSPPGQNSPLHF
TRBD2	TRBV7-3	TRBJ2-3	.	TGTGCCAGCAGCTCAGGGACTAGCGGGGGATACGATACGCAGTATTTT	CASSSGTSGGYDTQYF
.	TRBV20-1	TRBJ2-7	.	TGCAGTGCTAGAGACTACGAGCAGTACTTC	CSARDYEQYF
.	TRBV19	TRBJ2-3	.	TGTGCCAGTAGTTCCCTAGCAGATACGCAGTATTTT	CASSSLADTQYF
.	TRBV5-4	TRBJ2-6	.	TGTGCCAGCAGCTTGGCAGGTCAGGGACTCTTCTCTGGGGCCAACGTCCTGACTTTC	CASSLAGQGLFSGANVLTF
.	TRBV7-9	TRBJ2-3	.	TGTGCCAGCAGCTTAGAGGGCGGGCTACCCACAGATACGCAGTATTTT	CASSLEGGLPTDTQYF
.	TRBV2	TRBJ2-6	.	TGTGCCAGCAGTGAAATTCGAGCGAGAGGGGCCAACGTCCTGACTTTC	CASSEIRARGANVLTF
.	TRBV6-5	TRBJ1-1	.	TGTGCCAGCAAGTGGAGCGGTAAGAACACTGAAGCTTTCTTT	CASKWSGKNTEAFF
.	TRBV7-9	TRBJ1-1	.	TGTGCCAGCAGCCCCAGTACAGGTTGGGGCACTGAAGCTTTCTTT	CASSPSTGWGTEAFF
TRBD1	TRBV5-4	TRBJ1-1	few	TGTGCCAGCAGTCGGACAGGGGGCACTGAAGCTTTCTTT	CASSRTGGTEAFF
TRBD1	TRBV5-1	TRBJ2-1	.	TGCGCCAGCAGCTACTCGGGCGGGACAGGGTATTACAATGAGCAGTTCTTC	CASSYSGGTGYYNEQFF
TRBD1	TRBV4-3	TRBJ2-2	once	TGCGCCAGCAGCCAAGCCGGACAGGGGGCTAACACCGGGGAGCTGTTTTTT	CASSQAGQGANTGELFF
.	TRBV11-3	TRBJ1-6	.	TGTGCCAGCAGCTTAGATTTCGATTCACCCCTCCACTTT	CASSLDFDSPLHF
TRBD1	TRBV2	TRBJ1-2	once	TGTGCCAGCATTAGGACAGGGGCTAACTATGGCTACACCTTC	CASIRTGANYGYTF
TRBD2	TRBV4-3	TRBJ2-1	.	TGCGCCAGCAGCCCCCGACTAGCGGGGGGCTTAGCTAGCTCCTACAATGAGCAGTTCTTC	CASSPRLAGGLASSYNEQFF
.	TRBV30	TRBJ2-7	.	TGTGCCAGGTCCATCGGGGTCTCCTACGAGCAGTACTTC	CARSIGVSYEQYF
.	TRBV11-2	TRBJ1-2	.	TGTGCCAGCAGCTTAGGGGGGGTCAATGGCTACACCTTC	CASSLGGVNGYTF
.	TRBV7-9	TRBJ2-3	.	TGTGCCAGCAGCTTAGCGGGGGCTAGCACAGATACGCAGTATTTT	CASSLAGASTDTQYF
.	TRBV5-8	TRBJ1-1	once	TGTGCCAGCAGCCGGGGGGGGTGGTCAGGGGCTGAAGCTTTCTTT	CASSRGGWSGAEAFF